The 32 T cell receptor beta chains reported below all come from one sample, sequenced in a study of identical twins. TCRdb reprocessed the 5' RACE reads via MiXCR and lists one record per CDR3 protein. Seen here are 300,000 or so distinct CDR3 sequences, roughly 9.8% observed once, and the top ten hold roughly 6.4%. These same data were also listed under a study on yellow fever vaccine responses in identical twins.

Sequenced sample: CD8+ T cells sorted from blood. Every receptor here comes from a woman under 30 in good health.

In this sample, this clonotype turned up many times. This chain links TRBV5-1 with TRBJ2-7, with TRBD2 matching over 11 bases. CDR3 length equals 15 residues. V gave up 0 bases and J gave up 3 bases; unmatched junction bases: 2. In germline, CDR1 is SGHRS, CDR2 YFSETQ. For the CDR3, the DNA is TGCGCCAGCAGCTTGGGGCTAGCGGGAGGCTACGAGCAGTACTTC. This translates into CASSLGLAGGYEQYF.

This clonotype was seen ten or more times. The chain links TRBV27 to TRBJ2-6; a possible D gene is TRBD2 (6 bases). The V end was cut by 1 base, the J end by 4 bases, with 8 bases between. This CDR3 region has 15 residues. In germline, CDR1 is MNHEY, CDR2 SMNVEV (reference sequence). DNA for the CDR3: TGTGCCAGCAGTTTATTCGGAGGGGGGGCCAACGTCCTGACTTTC. It specifies CASSLFGGGANVLTF.

This clonotype has only a few counts. The chain combines TRBV24-1 with TRBJ1-2; D uncertain. This CDR3 has 14 amino acids. CDR1 and CDR2 from the germline V gene are KGHDR and SFDVKD. The germline V and J ends were trimmed by 3 bases and 0 bases, with 7 bases remaining between them. The CDR3 protein is CATSDTITNYGYTF. The CDR3 coding sequence is TGTGCCACCAGTGATACTATAACTAACTATGGCTACACCTTC.

Note on this clonotype: This may be a read error, as it is one base from a much larger clone. V usage is TRBV5-1 and J usage is TRBJ2-7, with D perhaps matching TRBD1 (6 bases). The CDR3 extends over 15 amino acids. V was cut by 0 bases and J by 0 bases, with 10 bases left in between. Germline V lookup: CDR1 SGHRS, CDR2 YFSETQ. The CDR3 spells CASSLEGHSSYEQYF. For the CDR3, the DNA is TGCGCCAGCAGCTTGGAGGGACACAGCTCCTACGAGCAGTACTTC.

This clonotype showed up many times. The chain links TRBV5-1 to TRBJ2-2; a weak D match, TRBD1 (5 bases). The germline V gene has CDR1 SGHRS and CDR2 YFSETQ. V was clipped by 3 bases and J by 7 bases, with 7 bases between them. CDR3 size: 12 residues. The CDR3 nucleotides read TGCGCCAGCAGCTCTCAGGGCGGGGAGCTGTTTTTT. Protein product: CASSSQGGELFF.

This clonotype was counted ten times or more. V and J are TRBV21-1 and TRBJ2-2; the DNA was not compared with TRBD1, the D call given in the table. TRBV21-1 is tagged as a pseudogene. CDR3 size: 18 residues. The CDR3 loop reads CASSKALEDRAVAGELFF. The CDR3 nucleotides are TGTGCCAGCAGCAAAGCCCTAGAGGACAGGGCGGTAGCCGGGGAGCTGTTTTTT.

The table lists this clonotype with many counts. The V and J genes are TRBV12-3 or TRBV12-4 and TRBJ2-2; D not resolved. The CDR3 loop spans 15 amino acids. V was pared by 6 bases and J by 0 bases, with 11 bases between. The CDR3 DNA sequence: TGTGCCAGCAGGCCGGATACCACGAACACCGGGGAGCTGTTTTTT. Amino acids: CASRPDTTNTGELFF.

Here the CDR3 reads CASSLGLAGDTDTQYF. The CDR3 DNA is TGCGCCAGCAGCTTGGGGCTAGCGGGGGACACAGATACGCAGTATTTT. V usage is TRBV5-1 and J usage is TRBJ2-3, with 10 bases that match TRBD2. Looked up from germline, CDR1 is SGHRS and CDR2 is YFSETQ. J was trimmed by 2 bases and V by 0 bases; bases with no gene match: 3. The CDR3 spans 16 residues.

At least ten counts were recorded for this clonotype. This chain joins TRBV3-1 and TRBJ2-1; no firm D call. The V end lost 0 bases, the J end lost 10 bases, and 10 bases lay between the germline ends. This CDR3 has 13 amino acids. CDR1 LGHDT and CDR2 YNNKEL come from the germline V gene (reference sequence). The CDR3 loop reads CASSQDEPEEQFF. The CDR3 DNA is TGTGCCAGCAGCCAAGATGAACCCGAGGAGCAGTTCTTC.

J is TRBJ2-1 and V is TRBV10-1, with TRBD2 matching 13 bases. This CDR3 region has 20 residues. In germline, CDR1 is WNHNN, CDR2 SYGVQD (reference sequence). J was trimmed by 7 bases and V by 3 bases; bases with no gene match: 18. The CDR3 spells CASSDQLAGGPQGLYNEQFF. In nucleotides, the CDR3 is TGCGCCAGCAGTGACCAACTAGCGGGAGGGCCCCAGGGATTGTATAATGAGCAGTTCTTC.

This clonotype showed up many times. J is TRBJ2-1 and V is TRBV6-2 or TRBV6-3; 13 bases fit TRBD2. The germline V gene has CDR1 MNHEY and CDR2 SVGEGT. The CDR3 loop spans 17 amino acids. V was pared by 0 bases and J by 5 bases, with 4 bases of the junction left unmatched. CDR3 sequence reads: CASSYSPGLAGDNEQFF. The CDR3 nucleotides are TGTGCCAGCAGTTACTCGCCCGGACTAGCGGGGGACAATGAGCAGTTCTTC.

The gene calls are TRBV14 and TRBJ2-2, with D perhaps TRBD2 (6 bases). V lost 3 bases to trimming and J lost 4 bases, with 18 bases between them. This CDR3 has 17 amino acids. The germline CDR1 and CDR2 sequences are SGHDN and FVKESK. The CDR3 DNA sequence: TGTGCCAGCAGCCATCTACCTGGCGGGGCGATCACCGGGGAGCTGTTTTTT. Translation gives CASSHLPGGAITGELFF.

Only a few counts were recorded for this clonotype. The chain couples TRBV20-1 to TRBJ2-1; D remains ambiguous. V was trimmed by 6 bases and J by 8 bases, leaving 23 bases between them. Germline CDR1 reads DFQATT; CDR2 reads SNEGSKA (reference sequence). CDR3 length: 15 amino acids. In DNA form, the CDR3 reads TGCAGTGCCCCGACACCATTAGTCGGCCAGTATGAGCAGTTCTTC. It translates to CSAPTPLVGQYEQFF.

This clonotype was observed a handful of times. The chain carries TRBV5-1 and TRBJ2-7, with D unresolved. Germline V gene data show CDR1 as SGHRS and CDR2 as YFSETQ. Trimming removed 0 bases from V and 4 bases from J, with 11 bases in between. CDR3 size: 14 residues. The CDR3 loop reads CASSLVGATYEQYF. The CDR3 coding sequence is TGCGCCAGCAGCTTGGTCGGCGCCACATACGAGCAGTACTTC.

There are a few counts of this clonotype. The chain is built from TRBV7-6 and TRBJ2-1, with 7 bases identical to TRBD1. The CDR3 length is 18 residues. The germline V gene has CDR1 SGHVS and CDR2 FNYEAQ. After removal of 2 bases from V and 0 bases from J, the junction contained 10 bases not matched to a gene. The CDR3 protein is CASSLPRGDRDSYNEQFF. The CDR3 DNA reads TGTGCCAGCAGCTTACCTAGGGGTGACAGGGACTCCTACAATGAGCAGTTCTTC.

This clonotype was recorded at least ten times. The genes are TRBV4-1 and TRBJ2-7, with TRBD1 identical over 8 bases. The ends lost 2 bases at V and 3 bases at J; junction bases unmatched: 18. Germline V gene data show CDR1 as MGHRA and CDR2 as YSYEKL. The CDR3 loop spans 19 amino acids. The CDR3 DNA reads TGCGCCAGCAGCCAAAAAACTGTAACTAGACGGGACAGGAGCTACGAGCAGTACTTC. This translates into CASSQKTVTRRDRSYEQYF.

The V gene is TRBV20-1, the J gene TRBJ2-5; 9 bases line up with TRBD2. Germline V gives CDR1 DFQATT, CDR2 SNEGSKA (reference sequence). Trimming at V came to 0 bases and at J to 5 bases, leaving 10 bases not matched to a gene. This CDR3 spans 16 amino acids. Here the CDR3 reads CSARDSRASGVETQYF. DNA for the CDR3: TGCAGTGCTAGAGATTCTAGAGCTAGCGGGGTGGAGACCCAGTACTTC.

The chain couples TRBV5-1 to TRBJ2-7; no firm D call. The ends were cut back, 6 bases at V and 2 bases at J, with 12 bases in the middle. The CDR3 contains 13 residues. CDR1 and CDR2 from the germline V gene are SGHRS and YFSETQ. The CDR3 DNA is TGCGCCAGCAAGGTTGCCCCAGCCTACGAGCAGTACTTC. Translation gives CASKVAPAYEQYF.

The rearrangement joins TRBV6-1 to TRBJ2-1; tentatively, D is TRBD1 or TRBD2 (6 bases each). From germline, CDR1 is MNHNS and CDR2 SASEGT. The length of the CDR3 is 15 residues. Trimming removed 3 bases from V and 2 bases from J, with 11 bases in between. The CDR3 loop is CASSDYGGPYNEQFF. The CDR3 nucleotides are TGTGCCAGCAGTGATTACGGGGGCCCCTACAATGAGCAGTTCTTC.

The chain recombines TRBV3-1 with TRBJ2-1, with D tentatively TRBD1 (5 bases). The V end lost 2 bases, the J end lost 8 bases, and 19 bases lay between the germline ends. The V gene's germline CDR1 is LGHDT and CDR2 YNNKEL (reference sequence). CDR3 length equals 16 residues. As DNA, the CDR3 is TGTGCCAGCAGCCAAAAATTTGGGCAGGGATCTTATGAGCAGTTCTTC. Translation: CASSQKFGQGSYEQFF.

The chain recombines TRBV6-1 with TRBJ1-3; D remains ambiguous. Trimming pared 6 bases from V and 3 bases from J, leaving 21 bases between. CDR1 is MNHNS, CDR2 SASEGT, per germline. The CDR3 covers 17 residues. The CDR3 loop reads CASSPSWGVLLGNTIYF. CDR3 DNA: TGTGCCAGCAGCCCAAGCTGGGGAGTACTTCTTGGAAACACCATATATTTT.

This chain uses TRBV4-3 with TRBJ2-7, with TRBD1 as a possible D gene (5 bases). CDR1 and CDR2 from the germline V gene are LGHNA and YSLEER. The CDR3 runs to 16 residues. V lost 0 bases and J 6 bases, leaving 18 bases between the germline ends. The CDR3 DNA sequence: TGCGCCAGCAGCCAAGACACAGGTCTTGGGTTTCGCGAGCAGTACTTC. Translated: CASSQDTGLGFREQYF.

The rearrangement links TRBV12-3 or TRBV12-4 to TRBJ1-5, with D perhaps matching TRBD1 (6 bases). The V gene lost 5 bases and the J gene lost 6 bases, with 14 bases spanning the gap. This CDR3 spans 14 amino acids. The CDR3 loop is CASSPWGAGQPQHF. The CDR3, as DNA: TGTGCCAGCAGTCCGTGGGGGGCCGGTCAGCCCCAGCATTTT.

On this clonotype: A read error is possible here, since a much larger clone lies one base away. V and J are TRBV28 and TRBJ1-1; D unresolved. Trimming shortened V by 4 bases and J by 1 base, and 4 bases separated the two germline ends. This CDR3 has 12 residues. In germline, CDR1 is MDHEN, CDR2 SYDVKM. The CDR3 sequence: CASSYRNTEAFF. The CDR3 coding sequence is TGTGCCAGCAGTTACAGGAACACTGAAGCTTTCTTT.

This clonotype was detected a few times. The CDR3 spells CASSLRLAGGHEQYF. The DNA for the CDR3 is TGTGCCAGCAGCTTACGACTAGCGGGGGGGCATGAGCAGTACTTC. The chain uses TRBV7-8 and TRBJ2-7; 14 nucleotides match TRBD2. This CDR3 spans 15 amino acids. Germline trimming cut 2 bases from V and 7 bases from J; bases unmatched to any gene: 4. Germline CDR1 SGHVS, CDR2 FQNEAQ. The complete variable domain, with remaining parts taken from reference TRBV7-8 and TRBJ2-7, reads GAGVSQSPRYKVAKRGQDVALRCDPISGHVSLFWYQQALGQGPEFLTYFQNEAQLDKSGLPSDRFFAERPEGSVSTLKIQRTQQEDSAVYLCASSLRLAGGHEQYFGPGTRLTVT.

The V and J genes are TRBV11-2 and TRBJ2-3, with 10 nucleotides matching TRBD2. Per the germline V gene, CDR1 is SGHAT and CDR2 is FQNNGV. J was trimmed by 3 bases and V by 6 bases; bases with no gene match: 15. The CDR3 runs to 18 residues. The CDR3 DNA reads as TGTGCCAGCAGTAAAGGGGGGGCTAGCGGGAGCAGAACAGATACGCAGTATTTT. This translates into CASSKGGASGSRTDTQYF.

This clonotype has a count of ten or more. The rearrangement links TRBV4-2 to TRBJ1-1, with unresolved D. This CDR3 has 14 residues. The germline gives CDR1 LGHNA, CDR2 YNFKEQ. Trimming pared 3 bases from V and 5 bases from J, leaving 13 bases between. The CDR3 spells CASSHGSLETEAFF. CDR3 DNA: TGTGCCAGCAGCCACGGGAGCTTAGAAACTGAAGCTTTCTTT.

J is TRBJ2-7 and V is TRBV9; the D is unclear. This CDR3 region has 12 residues. Germline V gene data show CDR1 as SGDLS and CDR2 as YYNGEE. V lost 0 bases and J lost 5, with 6 bases in between. The CDR3 region is CASSVGGHEQYF. The CDR3 DNA sequence: TGTGCCAGCAGCGTAGGGGGTCACGAGCAGTACTTC.

This clonotype was seen more than once but under ten times. This chain connects TRBV14 to TRBJ2-7; the match to TRBD2 covers 14 bases. J gave up 7 bases and V 4 bases, and 6 bases lay outside the gene matches. The length of the CDR3 is 15 residues. Germline loops: CDR1 SGHDN, CDR2 FVKESK. The CDR3 loop is CASSRGLAGGGEQYF. In nucleotides, the CDR3 is TGTGCCAGCAGCCGAGGACTAGCGGGAGGAGGAGAGCAGTACTTC.

The chain combines TRBV28 with TRBJ1-6, with D possibly being TRBD1 (6 bases). V was trimmed by 7 bases and J by 0 bases, leaving 13 bases between them. CDR1 and CDR2 (germline): MDHEN, SYDVKM. The CDR3 extends over 16 amino acids. CDR3 DNA: TGTGCCAGCACTGAACGGGGGCTCTCCTATAATTCACCCCTCCACTTT. Translation gives CASTERGLSYNSPLHF.

The chain uses TRBV2 and TRBJ2-7; TRBD1 matches at 8 bases. The CDR3 is 15 amino acids. Germline values: CDR1 SNHLY, CDR2 FYNNEI. V was clipped by 1 base and J by 3 bases; unmatched bases: 5. The CDR3 is CASSEGAGGLYEQYF. CDR3 sequence (DNA): TGTGCCAGCAGTGAAGGCGCAGGGGGCCTCTACGAGCAGTACTTC.

The V and J genes are TRBV4-2 and TRBJ2-7, with D perhaps matching TRBD1 (7 bases). The germline V and J ends were trimmed by 1 base and 1 base, with 17 bases remaining between them. The germline V gene encodes CDR1 LGHNA and CDR2 YNFKEQ. The CDR3 is made up of 17 amino acids. The CDR3 coding sequence is TGTGCCAGCAGCCAAGCGGGGAGGACAGGCTTTTCCTACGAGCAGTACTTC. Protein: CASSQAGRTGFSYEQYF.